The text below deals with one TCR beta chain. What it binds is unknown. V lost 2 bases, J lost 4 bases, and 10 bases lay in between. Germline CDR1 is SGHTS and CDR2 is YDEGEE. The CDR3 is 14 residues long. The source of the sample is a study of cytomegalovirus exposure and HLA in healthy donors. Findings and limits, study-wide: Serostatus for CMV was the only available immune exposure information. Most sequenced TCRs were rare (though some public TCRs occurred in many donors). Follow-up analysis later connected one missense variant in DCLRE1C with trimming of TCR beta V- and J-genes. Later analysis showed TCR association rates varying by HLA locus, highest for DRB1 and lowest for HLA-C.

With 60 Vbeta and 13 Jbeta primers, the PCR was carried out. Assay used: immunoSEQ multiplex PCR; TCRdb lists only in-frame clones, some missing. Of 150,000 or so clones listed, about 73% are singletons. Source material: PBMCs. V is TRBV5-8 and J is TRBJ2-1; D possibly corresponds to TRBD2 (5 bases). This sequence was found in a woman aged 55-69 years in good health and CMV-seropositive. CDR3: CASSLSGGYNEQFF. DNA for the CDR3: TGTGCCAGCAGCTTATCAGGAGGTTACAATGAGCAGTTCTTC.